These 5 T cell receptor beta chains were sequenced from one sample in a study of Ad26.COV2.S vaccination and SARS-CoV-2 variants. TCRdb keeps only in-frame clones here, not all; method: immunoSEQ multiplex PCR. The table shows over 85,000 clones, with around 81% occurring only once. The sample here was peripheral blood, taken after recovery from COVID-19. The receptor source for this set is a human donor who had recovered from COVID-19.

J is TRBJ1-3 and V is TRBV11-2; D not certain. The germline CDR1 and CDR2 sequences are SGHAT and FQNNGV. CDR3 size: 12 residues. V was clipped by 1 base and J by 2 bases, with 0 bases between them. The CDR3: CASSLAGNTIYF. The CDR3 nucleotides are TGTGCCAGCAGCTTAGCTGGAAACACCATATATTTT.

J is TRBJ1-1 and V is TRBV10-3, with D hard to call. The CDR3 loop spans 13 amino acids. V lost 6 bases, J lost 2 bases, and 10 bases lay in between. Germline CDR1 ENHRY, CDR2 SYGVKD. The CDR3, as DNA: TGTGCCATCAGCTACGACGTAAACACTGAAGCTTTCTTT. Protein: CAISYDVNTEAFF.

The chain employs TRBV9 and TRBJ1-1; D might be TRBD1 (6 bases). Germline CDR1 reads SGDLS; CDR2 reads YYNGEE. The CDR3 length is 15 residues. Trimming took 4 bases from V and 0 from J, leaving 13 bases between them. CDR3 in DNA: TGTGCCAGCAGCCCGCGGGACAAGATGAACACTGAAGCTTTCTTT. Translation gives CASSPRDKMNTEAFF.

This chain joins TRBV12-3 or TRBV12-4 and TRBJ1-1, with D uncertain. The CDR3 extends over 12 amino acids. The V end was cut by 6 bases, the J end by 0 bases, with 5 bases between. CDR3 amino acids: CASRRMNTEAFF. CDR3 nucleotides: TGTGCCAGCAGGAGGATGAACACTGAAGCTTTCTTT.

The rearrangement uses TRBV28 and TRBJ2-4; possible D gene TRBD1, 6 bases. The CDR3 sequence is 15 residues long. Germline CDR1 MDHEN, CDR2 SYDVKM. V was trimmed by 6 bases and J by 0 bases, leaving 12 bases between them. The DNA for the CDR3 is TGTGCCAGCAGCTCGTACAGGGTAGCCAAAAACATTCAGTACTTC. Its protein is CASSSYRVAKNIQYF.